A selection of T cell receptor beta chains follows, all from one sample in a study of cytomegalovirus exposure and HLA in healthy donors. Repertoires were generated with immunoSEQ multiplex PCR, while TCRdb's copy carries only in-frame clones and drops some. The table shows 100,000 to 150,000 clones, with more than 65% occurring only once. The sample consisted of PBMCs. Source of these receptors: a woman younger than 30 in good health and CMV-seropositive. Both conserved end residues are part of each CDR3. A D gene is named only where the DNA matches it firmly. Rows give clone size only sometimes, using once, few, many, or a class for an expanded clone.

j_gene: TRBJ2-2
v_gene: TRBV6-6
abundance: NA
d_gene: NA
CDR3aa: CASSYKRNGELFF
CDR3nt: TGTGCCAGCAGTTACAAGCGAAACGGGGAGCTGTTTTTT

j_gene: TRBJ2-5
v_gene: TRBV19
abundance: NA
d_gene: NA
CDR3aa: CASSINLREQYF
CDR3nt: TGTGCCAGTAGTATCAACCTCCGGGAGCAGTACTTC

j_gene: TRBJ1-2
v_gene: TRBV25-1
abundance: NA
d_gene: NA
CDR3aa: CASSELDKGVAHYGYTF
CDR3nt: TGTGCCAGCAGTGAATTGGATAAAGGGGTCGCGCACTATGGCTACACCTTC

j_gene: TRBJ2-2
v_gene: TRBV27
abundance: NA
d_gene: NA
CDR3aa: CASSLIAGELFF
CDR3nt: TGTGCCAGCAGTTTAATAGCCGGGGAGCTGTTTTTT

j_gene: TRBJ2-2
v_gene: TRBV27
abundance: NA
d_gene: NA
CDR3aa: CASIGGVGELFF
CDR3nt: TGTGCCAGCATCGGAGGGGTCGGGGAGCTGTTTTTT

j_gene: TRBJ2-3
v_gene: TRBV5-1
abundance: NA
d_gene: NA
CDR3aa: CASRSQYTQYF
CDR3nt: TGCGCCAGCAGGTCCCAATATACGCAGTATTTT

j_gene: TRBJ1-1
v_gene: TRBV9
abundance: NA
d_gene: NA
CDR3aa: CASSVGAGASWNTEAFF
CDR3nt: TGTGCCAGCAGCGTAGGAGCGGGGGCCAGTTGGAACACTGAAGCTTTCTTT

j_gene: TRBJ2-2
v_gene: TRBV5-1
abundance: NA
d_gene: NA
CDR3aa: CASSQSGQGPTGELFF
CDR3nt: TGCGCCAGCAGCCAATCGGGACAAGGCCCCACCGGGGAGCTGTTTTTT

j_gene: TRBJ1-3
v_gene: TRBV28
abundance: NA
d_gene: TRBD1
CDR3aa: CASTTIGQGPGNTIYF
CDR3nt: TGTGCCAGCACCACGATAGGACAGGGGCCTGGAAACACCATATATTTT

j_gene: TRBJ2-2
v_gene: TRBV29-1
abundance: NA
d_gene: TRBD1
CDR3aa: CSVGTGPGGELFF
CDR3nt: TGCAGCGTTGGGACAGGGCCCGGCGGGGAGCTGTTTTTT

j_gene: TRBJ1-1
v_gene: TRBV6-6
abundance: NA
d_gene: NA
CDR3aa: CACCRPVGGTEAFF
CDR3nt: TGTGCCTGTTGCCGACCCGTTGGCGGCACTGAAGCTTTCTTT

j_gene: TRBJ1-1
v_gene: TRBV7-9
abundance: NA
d_gene: TRBD1
CDR3aa: CSSSPGGNTEAFF
CDR3nt: TGTTCCAGCAGTCCAGGGGGGAACACTGAAGCTTTCTTT

j_gene: TRBJ2-7
v_gene: TRBV4-2
abundance: NA
d_gene: TRBD2
CDR3aa: CASSPTSGGAYEQYF
CDR3nt: TGTGCCAGCAGCCCTACTAGCGGGGGGGCCTACGAGCAGTACTTC

j_gene: TRBJ2-5
v_gene: TRBV9
abundance: NA
d_gene: TRBD2
CDR3aa: CASSADGLAGAGETQYF
CDR3nt: TGTGCCAGCAGCGCAGACGGACTAGCGGGGGCGGGGGAGACCCAGTACTTC

j_gene: TRBJ1-2
v_gene: TRBV6-1
abundance: NA
d_gene: NA
CDR3aa: CASTEGGRYGYTF
CDR3nt: TGTGCCAGCACCGAGGGGGGGAGGTATGGCTACACCTTC

j_gene: TRBJ1-5
v_gene: TRBV28
abundance: NA
d_gene: TRBD1
CDR3aa: CASSLTGAVYNQPQHF
CDR3nt: TGTGCCAGCAGTTTGACAGGGGCCGTATATAATCAGCCCCAGCATTTT

j_gene: TRBJ2-1
v_gene: TRBV19
abundance: few
d_gene: NA
CDR3aa: CASSMAGSEQFF
CDR3nt: TGTGCCAGTAGTATGGCGGGAAGTGAGCAGTTCTTC

j_gene: TRBJ2-7
v_gene: TRBV7-3
abundance: NA
d_gene: NA
CDR3aa: CASSLKGYEQYF
CDR3nt: TGTGCCAGCAGCTTAAAGGGGTACGAGCAGTACTTC

j_gene: TRBJ1-2
v_gene: TRBV4-1
abundance: NA
d_gene: NA
CDR3aa: CASSQGRGAGDYGYTF
CDR3nt: TGCGCCAGCAGCCAAGGCCGGGGGGCTGGGGACTATGGCTACACCTTC

j_gene: TRBJ1-3
v_gene: TRBV7-2
abundance: NA
d_gene: NA
CDR3aa: CASSFRAAGNTIYF
CDR3nt: TGTGCCAGCAGCTTTCGAGCGGCTGGAAACACCATATATTTT

j_gene: TRBJ2-6
v_gene: TRBV18
abundance: NA
d_gene: TRBD2
CDR3aa: CASSPSLSGGGTNVLTF
CDR3nt: TGTGCCAGCTCACCCAGCTTGTCGGGGGGAGGGACCAACGTCCTGACTTTC

j_gene: TRBJ2-5
v_gene: TRBV28
abundance: NA
d_gene: TRBD1
CDR3aa: CASTNDRGIRETQYF
CDR3nt: TGTGCCAGCACCAACGACAGGGGGATTAGGGAGACCCAGTACTTC

j_gene: TRBJ2-7
v_gene: TRBV27
abundance: NA
d_gene: NA
CDR3aa: CASSPRVSVHEQYF
CDR3nt: TGTGCCAGCAGTCCCCGGGTATCGGTCCACGAGCAGTACTTC

j_gene: TRBJ1-1
v_gene: TRBV7-2
abundance: NA
d_gene: NA
CDR3aa: CASAAQGSNTEAFF
CDR3nt: TGTGCCAGCGCGGCGCAGGGGTCGAACACTGAAGCTTTCTTT

j_gene: TRBJ1-2
v_gene: TRBV6-6
abundance: NA
d_gene: TRBD1
CDR3aa: CASSRQGARGYTF
CDR3nt: TGTGCCAGCAGCAGACAGGGGGCGAGGGGCTACACCTTC

j_gene: TRBJ1-2
v_gene: TRBV25-1
abundance: NA
d_gene: NA
CDR3aa: CASSESQGEYGYTF
CDR3nt: TGTGCCAGCAGTGAATCCCAGGGTGAATACGGCTACACCTTC

j_gene: TRBJ2-5
v_gene: TRBV27
abundance: NA
d_gene: TRBD2
CDR3aa: CASSSKRLAGGSETQYF
CDR3nt: TGTGCCAGCAGTTCAAAAAGACTAGCGGGGGGGAGTGAGACCCAGTACTTC

j_gene: TRBJ2-7
v_gene: TRBV6-1
abundance: medium-sized
d_gene: TRBD2
CDR3aa: CASSEFGGVVYEQYF
CDR3nt: TGTGCCAGCAGTGAATTCGGGGGGGTAGTCTACGAGCAGTACTTC

j_gene: TRBJ1-2
v_gene: TRBV18
abundance: NA
d_gene: TRBD1
CDR3aa: CASSPYRQTGNYGYTF
CDR3nt: TGTGCCAGCTCACCTTACAGACAGACAGGGAACTATGGCTACACCTTC

j_gene: TRBJ1-3
v_gene: TRBV5-5
abundance: few
d_gene: NA
CDR3aa: CASSFGAMTVSGNTIYF
CDR3nt: TGTGCCAGCAGCTTCGGAGCCATGACAGTCTCTGGAAACACCATATATTTT

j_gene: TRBJ2-3
v_gene: TRBV4-1
abundance: once
d_gene: NA
CDR3aa: CASSQDLSSTDTQYF
CDR3nt: TGCGCCAGCAGCCAAGATCTTTCTAGCACAGATACGCAGTATTTT

j_gene: TRBJ2-5
v_gene: TRBV15
abundance: NA
d_gene: NA
CDR3aa: CATSRGAYEQYF
CDR3nt: TGTGCCACCAGCAGAGGCGCCTACGAGCAATACTTC

j_gene: TRBJ1-2
v_gene: TRBV9
abundance: NA
d_gene: NA
CDR3aa: CASSERTGSIYGYTF
CDR3nt: TGTGCCAGCAGCGAGCGGACGGGATCGATCTATGGCTACACCTTC

j_gene: TRBJ1-2
v_gene: TRBV25-1
abundance: NA
d_gene: NA
CDR3aa: CASSRVQGDGYTF
CDR3nt: TGTGCCAGCAGTAGGGTCCAGGGTGATGGCTACACCTTC

j_gene: TRBJ1-1
v_gene: TRBV2
abundance: NA
d_gene: TRBD1
CDR3aa: CASSDLLTGAEAFF
CDR3nt: TGTGCCAGCAGTGATTTACTCACAGGGGCAGAAGCTTTCTTT

j_gene: TRBJ1-5
v_gene: TRBV10-2
abundance: NA
d_gene: TRBD1
CDR3aa: CASSPGGGNQPQHF
CDR3nt: TGCGCCAGCAGTCCAGGGGGTGGCAATCAGCCCCAGCATTTT

j_gene: TRBJ2-2
v_gene: TRBV6-5
abundance: NA
d_gene: TRBD2
CDR3aa: CASSYLAGEDTGELFF
CDR3nt: TGTGCCAGCAGTTACTTAGCGGGGGAGGACACCGGGGAGCTGTTTTTT

j_gene: TRBJ2-1
v_gene: TRBV5-1
abundance: NA
d_gene: TRBD2
CDR3aa: CASSLEGSGDSSYNEQFF
CDR3nt: TGCGCCAGCAGCTTGGAAGGTAGCGGGGATTCTTCCTACAATGAGCAGTTCTTC

j_gene: TRBJ2-2
v_gene: TRBV6-5
abundance: NA
d_gene: NA
CDR3aa: CASSTRTVNTGELFF
CDR3nt: TGTGCCAGCAGTACACGGACAGTGAACACCGGGGAGCTGTTTTTT

j_gene: TRBJ2-5
v_gene: TRBV7-9
abundance: NA
d_gene: NA
CDR3aa: CSSSRTANGVGETQYF
CDR3nt: TGTTCCAGCAGCCGAACCGCCAATGGAGTTGGAGAGACCCAGTACTTC

j_gene: TRBJ2-5
v_gene: TRBV5-1
abundance: NA
d_gene: TRBD2
CDR3aa: CASSPGTSAPETQYF
CDR3nt: TGCGCCAGCAGCCCCGGGACTAGCGCTCCGGAGACCCAGTACTTC

j_gene: TRBJ1-1
v_gene: TRBV7-3
abundance: once
d_gene: NA
CDR3aa: CASSSQENTEAFF
CDR3nt: TGTGCCAGCAGCTCACAGGAGAACACTGAAGCTTTCTTT

j_gene: TRBJ2-6
v_gene: TRBV30
abundance: NA
d_gene: TRBD2
CDR3aa: CGGSVSGANVLTF
CDR3nt: TGCGGGGGGAGCGTCTCTGGGGCCAACGTCCTGACTTTC

j_gene: TRBJ1-4
v_gene: TRBV10-3
abundance: NA
d_gene: NA
CDR3aa: CATRLPGINEKLFF
CDR3nt: TGTGCCACCCGTCTCCCAGGTATTAATGAAAAACTGTTTTTT

j_gene: TRBJ2-7
v_gene: TRBV18
abundance: NA
d_gene: TRBD1
CDR3aa: CASSPSGTAYEEQYF
CDR3nt: TGTGCCAGCTCTCCCTCCGGGACAGCCTACGAAGAGCAGTACTTC

j_gene: TRBJ2-7
v_gene: TRBV10-1
abundance: NA
d_gene: TRBD2
CDR3aa: CASSERGGDEQYF
CDR3nt: TGCGCCAGCAGTGAGCGGGGGGGCGACGAGCAGTACTTC

j_gene: TRBJ1-5
v_gene: TRBV2
abundance: NA
d_gene: NA
CDR3aa: CASSEMAVNQPQHF
CDR3nt: TGTGCCAGCAGTGAAATGGCTGTAAATCAGCCCCAGCATTTT

j_gene: TRBJ1-2
v_gene: TRBV4-1
abundance: NA
d_gene: NA
CDR3aa: CASSPSIARDYGYTF
CDR3nt: TGCGCCAGCAGCCCGAGCATAGCACGCGACTATGGCTACACCTTC

j_gene: TRBJ2-1
v_gene: TRBV7-6
abundance: NA
d_gene: TRBD2
CDR3aa: CASSHSGGELSEQFF
CDR3nt: TGTGCCAGCAGCCATAGCGGGGGGGAGCTAAGTGAGCAGTTCTTC

j_gene: TRBJ1-1
v_gene: TRBV5-4
abundance: NA
d_gene: NA
CDR3aa: CASSMTQGNTEAFF
CDR3nt: TGTGCCAGCAGCATGACCCAGGGGAACACTGAAGCTTTCTTT

j_gene: TRBJ1-5
v_gene: TRBV28
abundance: NA
d_gene: NA
CDR3aa: CASVSGDNQPQHF
CDR3nt: TGTGCCAGTGTCTCAGGGGACAATCAGCCCCAGCATTTT

j_gene: TRBJ2-3
v_gene: TRBV27
abundance: NA
d_gene: NA
CDR3aa: CASSSPSAGKVADTQYF
CDR3nt: TGTGCCAGCAGTTCTCCCTCGGCAGGGAAGGTAGCAGATACGCAGTATTTT

j_gene: TRBJ2-3
v_gene: TRBV6-1
abundance: NA
d_gene: TRBD1
CDR3aa: CASSVSTGGADTQYF
CDR3nt: TGTGCCAGCAGTGTATCTACAGGGGGCGCGGATACGCAGTATTTT

j_gene: TRBJ2-7
v_gene: TRBV4-2
abundance: NA
d_gene: NA
CDR3aa: CASSQEWTAYEQYF
CDR3nt: TGTGCCAGCAGCCAAGAGTGGACAGCCTACGAGCAGTACTTC

j_gene: TRBJ2-3
v_gene: TRBV7-2
abundance: once
d_gene: NA
CDR3aa: CASSPRTNTDTQYF
CDR3nt: TGTGCCAGCAGCCCTAGGACTAACACAGATACGCAGTATTTT

j_gene: TRBJ2-3
v_gene: TRBV10-1
abundance: NA
d_gene: NA
CDR3aa: CASSAPGGASGDTQYF
CDR3nt: TGCGCCAGCAGTGCCCCGGGCGGGGCCTCGGGAGATACGCAGTATTTT